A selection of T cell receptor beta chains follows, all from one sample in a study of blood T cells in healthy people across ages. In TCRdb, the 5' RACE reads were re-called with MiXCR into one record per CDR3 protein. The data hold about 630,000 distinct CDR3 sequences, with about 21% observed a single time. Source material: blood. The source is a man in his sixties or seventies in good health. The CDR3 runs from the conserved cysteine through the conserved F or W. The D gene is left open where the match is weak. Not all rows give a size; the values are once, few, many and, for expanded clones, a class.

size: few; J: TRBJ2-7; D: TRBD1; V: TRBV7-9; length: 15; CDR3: CASSLEGQYSYEQYF; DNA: TGTGCCAGCAGCTTAGAGGGACAGTACTCCTACGAGCAGTACTTC
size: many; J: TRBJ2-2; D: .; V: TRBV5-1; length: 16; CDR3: CASSLVVGVTTGELFF; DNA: TGCGCCAGCAGCTTGGTGGTGGGAGTAACGACCGGGGAGCTGTTTTTT
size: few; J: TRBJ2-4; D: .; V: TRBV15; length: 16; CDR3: CATSRDRGIGGNIQYF; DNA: TGTGCCACCAGCAGAGATAGGGGGATCGGGGGCAACATTCAGTACTTC
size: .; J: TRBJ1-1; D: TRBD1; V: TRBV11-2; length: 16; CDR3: CASSPGDSYMNTEAFF; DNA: TGTGCCAGCAGCCCAGGGGACAGCTATATGAACACTGAAGCTTTCTTT
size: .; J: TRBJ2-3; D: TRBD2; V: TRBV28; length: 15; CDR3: CASSLLAGLTDTQYF; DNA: TGTGCCAGCAGTTTGTTAGCGGGGTTAACAGATACGCAGTATTTT
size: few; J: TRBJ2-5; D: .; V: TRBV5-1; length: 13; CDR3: CASRLGSTETQYF; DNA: TGCGCCAGCAGGCTGGGTAGCACTGAGACCCAGTACTTC
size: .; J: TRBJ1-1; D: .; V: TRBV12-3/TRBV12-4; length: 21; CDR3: CASRLLIRGVGVYLMNTEAFF; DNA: TGTGCCAGCAGGCTCCTAATCCGTGGGGTAGGGGTCTATCTAATGAACACTGAAGCTTTCTTT
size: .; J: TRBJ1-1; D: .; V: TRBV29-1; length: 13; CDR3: CSVEGGKYTEAFF; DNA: TGCAGCGTTGAAGGGGGGAAGTACACTGAAGCTTTCTTT
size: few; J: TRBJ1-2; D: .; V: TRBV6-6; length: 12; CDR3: CASSRRDNGYTF; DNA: TGTGCCAGCAGTCGTCGGGACAACGGCTACACCTTC
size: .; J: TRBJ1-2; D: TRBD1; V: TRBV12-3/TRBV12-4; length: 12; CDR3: CASTRTGNGYTF; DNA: TGTGCCAGCACCCGGACAGGGAACGGCTACACCTTC
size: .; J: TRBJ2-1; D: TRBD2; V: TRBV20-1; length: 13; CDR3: CSASSSGGNEQFF; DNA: TGCAGTGCTAGTTCTAGCGGGGGCAATGAGCAGTTCTTC
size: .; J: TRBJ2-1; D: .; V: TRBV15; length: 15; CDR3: CATSRDGSRYNEQFF; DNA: TGTGCCACCAGCAGAGACGGGTCTCGGTACAATGAGCAGTTCTTC
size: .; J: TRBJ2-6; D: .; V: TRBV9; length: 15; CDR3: CASSAGTSGANVLTF; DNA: TGTGCCAGCAGCGCCGGGACTTCTGGGGCCAACGTCCTGACTTTC
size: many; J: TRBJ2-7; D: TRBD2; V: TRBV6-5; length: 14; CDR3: CASRSAGETYEQYF; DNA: TGTGCCAGCAGGTCAGCGGGAGAGACCTACGAGCAGTACTTC
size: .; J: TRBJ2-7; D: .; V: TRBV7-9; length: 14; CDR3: CASSLGGVDYEQNF; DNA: TGTGCCAGCAGCTTAGGTGGCGTGGACTACGAGCAGAACTTC
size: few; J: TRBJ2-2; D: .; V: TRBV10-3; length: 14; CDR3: CAISDKGIAGELFF; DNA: TGTGCCATCAGTGATAAGGGTATCGCCGGGGAGCTGTTTTTT
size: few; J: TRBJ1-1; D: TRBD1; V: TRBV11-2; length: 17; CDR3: CASSLIVGGPRRTEAFF; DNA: TGTGCCAGCAGCTTAATAGTAGGGGGCCCCCGGAGGACTGAAGCTTTCTTT
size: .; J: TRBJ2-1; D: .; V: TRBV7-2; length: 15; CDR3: CASSEGYAAYNEQFF; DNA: TGTGCCAGCAGCGAAGGCTACGCAGCATACAATGAGCAGTTCTTC
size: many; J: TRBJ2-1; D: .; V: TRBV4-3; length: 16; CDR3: CASSQDPRRGINEQFF; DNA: TGCGCCAGCAGCCAAGATCCCCGACGAGGTATCAATGAGCAGTTCTTC
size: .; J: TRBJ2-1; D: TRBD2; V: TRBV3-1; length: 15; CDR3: CASGRGLAANNEQFF; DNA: TGTGCCAGCGGCCGCGGGCTAGCGGCGAACAATGAGCAGTTCTTC
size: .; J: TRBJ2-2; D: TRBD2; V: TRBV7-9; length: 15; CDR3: CASRPSGRETGELFF; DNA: TGTGCCAGCAGACCTAGCGGGAGAGAAACCGGGGAGCTGTTTTTT
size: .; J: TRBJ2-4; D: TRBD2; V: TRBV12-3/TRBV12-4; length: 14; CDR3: CASRSPGLAGGPYF; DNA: TGTGCCAGCAGATCTCCGGGACTAGCGGGAGGGCCCTACTTC
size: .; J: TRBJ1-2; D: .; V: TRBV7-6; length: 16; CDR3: CASSLGPSRQGYGYTF; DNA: TGTGCCAGCAGCTTAGGACCTAGTCGTCAGGGGTATGGCTACACCTTC
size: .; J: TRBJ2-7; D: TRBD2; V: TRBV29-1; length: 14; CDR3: CSVEKASGSSELYF; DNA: TGCAGCGTTGAAAAGGCTAGCGGCAGCTCCGAGCTGTACTTC
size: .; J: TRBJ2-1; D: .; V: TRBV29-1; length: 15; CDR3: CSVDREESSYNEQFF; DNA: TGCAGCGTTGACCGAGAGGAGAGCTCCTACAATGAGCAGTTCTTC
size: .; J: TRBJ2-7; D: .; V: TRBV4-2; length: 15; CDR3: CASSQDTGLAYEQYF; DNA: TGTGCCAGCAGCCAAGATACGGGACTCGCCTACGAGCAGTACTTC
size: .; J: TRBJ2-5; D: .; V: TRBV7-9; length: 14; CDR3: CASRALQNQETQYF; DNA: TGTGCCAGCAGGGCACTACAGAACCAAGAGACCCAGTACTTC
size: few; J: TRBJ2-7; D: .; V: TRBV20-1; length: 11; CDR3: CSAGTVYEQYF; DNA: TGCAGTGCCGGGACTGTCTACGAGCAGTACTTC
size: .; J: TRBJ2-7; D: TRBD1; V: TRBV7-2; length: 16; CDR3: CASSLEPQGARDKQYF; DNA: TGTGCCAGCAGCTTAGAGCCACAGGGGGCGCGAGACAAGCAGTACTTC
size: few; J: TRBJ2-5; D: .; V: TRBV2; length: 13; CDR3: CASSMGHIQTQYF; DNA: TGTGCCAGCAGTATGGGACACATCCAGACCCAGTACTTC
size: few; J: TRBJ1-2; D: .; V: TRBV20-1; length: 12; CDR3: CSARRPPHGYTF; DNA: TGCAGTGCCCGACGACCCCCACATGGCTACACCTTC
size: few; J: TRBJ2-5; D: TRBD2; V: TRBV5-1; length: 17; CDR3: CASSYSLAGGSQETQYF; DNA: TGCGCCAGCAGCTACTCACTAGCGGGAGGTTCTCAAGAGACCCAGTACTTC
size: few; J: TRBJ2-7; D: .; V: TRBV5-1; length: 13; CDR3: CASSFPRPYEQYF; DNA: TGCGCCAGCAGCTTCCCCAGACCCTACGAGCAGTACTTC
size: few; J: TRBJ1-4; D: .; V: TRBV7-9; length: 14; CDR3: CASSQRTPNEKLFF; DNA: TGTGCCAGCAGCCAACGGACGCCTAATGAAAAACTGTTTTTT
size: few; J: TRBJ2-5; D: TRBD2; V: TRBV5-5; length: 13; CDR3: CASRLAGPETQYF; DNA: TGTGCCAGTAGACTAGCGGGACCAGAGACCCAGTACTTC
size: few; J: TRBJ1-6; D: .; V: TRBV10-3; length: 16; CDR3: CAISESTGGLGSPLHF; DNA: TGTGCCATCAGTGAGTCGACGGGGGGATTGGGATCACCCCTCCACTTT
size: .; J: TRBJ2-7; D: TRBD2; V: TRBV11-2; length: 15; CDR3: CASSSGTSGTYEQYF; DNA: TGTGCCAGCAGTTCCGGGACTAGCGGAACCTACGAGCAGTACTTC
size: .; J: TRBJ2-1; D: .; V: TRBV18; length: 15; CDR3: CASSYGQGPYNEQFF; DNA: TGTGCCAGCTCATACGGTCAGGGCCCCTACAATGAGCAGTTCTTC
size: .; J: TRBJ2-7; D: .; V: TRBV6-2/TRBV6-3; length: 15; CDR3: CASSYRDTSSYEQYF; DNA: TGTGCCAGCAGTTACCGGGACACGAGCTCCTACGAGCAGTACTTC
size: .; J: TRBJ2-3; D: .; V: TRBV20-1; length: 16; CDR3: CSARSAQQEVGDTQYF; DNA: TGCAGTGCTAGATCCGCCCAGCAGGAGGTTGGAGATACGCAGTATTTT
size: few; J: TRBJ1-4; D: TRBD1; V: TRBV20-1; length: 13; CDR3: CSATGTGVEKLFF; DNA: TGCAGTGCCACCGGGACAGGGGTTGAAAAACTGTTTTTT
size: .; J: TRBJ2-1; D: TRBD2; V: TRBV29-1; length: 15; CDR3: CSVEGYGTNYNEQFF; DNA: TGCAGCGTTGAAGGGTATGGGACTAACTACAATGAGCAGTTCTTC
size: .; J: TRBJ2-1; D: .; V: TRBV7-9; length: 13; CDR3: CASSLGQRNEQFF; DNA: TGTGCCAGCAGCTTGGGACAAAGGAATGAGCAGTTCTTC
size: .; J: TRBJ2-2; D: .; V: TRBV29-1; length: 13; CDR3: CSAKDGNTGELLF; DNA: TGCAGCGCCAAGGACGGGAACACCGGGGAGCTGCTTTTT
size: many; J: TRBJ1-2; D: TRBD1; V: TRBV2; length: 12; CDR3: CASRRTGRGYTF; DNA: TGTGCCAGCAGGCGGACAGGCCGCGGCTACACCTTC
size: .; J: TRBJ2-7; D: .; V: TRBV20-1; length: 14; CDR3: CSAYWASTPYEQYF; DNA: TGCAGTGCCTATTGGGCTAGCACTCCCTACGAGCAGTACTTC
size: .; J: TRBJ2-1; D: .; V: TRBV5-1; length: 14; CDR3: CTSSRAVGASEQFF; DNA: TGCACCAGCAGCCGGGCCGTGGGGGCCAGTGAGCAGTTCTTC
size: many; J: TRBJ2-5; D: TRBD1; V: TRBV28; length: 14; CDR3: CASSPDRGDETQYF; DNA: TGTGCCAGCAGTCCTGACAGGGGGGATGAGACCCAGTACTTC
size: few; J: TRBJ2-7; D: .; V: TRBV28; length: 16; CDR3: CASSPSDRRVPNEQYF; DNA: TGTGCCAGCAGTCCCTCCGACAGGAGGGTGCCCAACGAGCAGTACTTC
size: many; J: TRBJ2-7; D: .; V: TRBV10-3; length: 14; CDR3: CAISESGGTYEQYF; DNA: TGTGCCATCAGTGAGTCTGGAGGAACCTACGAGCAGTACTTC
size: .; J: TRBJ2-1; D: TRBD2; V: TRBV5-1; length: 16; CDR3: CASSLALGLAGAEQFF; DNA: TGCGCCAGCAGCTTGGCCTTGGGACTAGCGGGAGCTGAGCAGTTCTTC
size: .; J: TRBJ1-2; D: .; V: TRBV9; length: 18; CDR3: CASSVGPQRGGFLFGYTF; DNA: TGTGCCAGCAGCGTAGGACCCCAACGGGGGGGATTTCTCTTCGGCTACACCTTC
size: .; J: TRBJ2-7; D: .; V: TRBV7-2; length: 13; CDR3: CASSLAWESEQYF; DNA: TGTGCCAGCAGCTTAGCGTGGGAGTCCGAGCAGTACTTC
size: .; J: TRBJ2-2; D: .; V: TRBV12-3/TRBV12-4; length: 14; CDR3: CASSLARDDGELFF; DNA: TGTGCCAGCAGTTTAGCCAGGGACGACGGGGAGCTGTTTTTT
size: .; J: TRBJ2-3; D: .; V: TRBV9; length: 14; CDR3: CASSVVGASDTQYF; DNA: TGTGCCAGCAGCGTAGTCGGGGCGTCAGATACGCAGTATTTT
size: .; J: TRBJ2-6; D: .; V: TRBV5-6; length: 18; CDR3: CASSLPYSGPSGANVLTF; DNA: TGTGCCAGCAGCTTGCCTTATAGCGGACCCTCTGGGGCCAACGTCCTGACTTTC
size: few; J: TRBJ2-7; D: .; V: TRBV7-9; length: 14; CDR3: CASSQSEISYEQYF; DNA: TGTGCCAGCAGCCAAAGCGAGATCTCCTACGAGCAGTACTTC
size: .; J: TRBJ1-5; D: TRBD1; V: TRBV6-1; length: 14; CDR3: CASSLTGAGQPQHF; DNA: TGTGCCAGCAGCCTAACAGGGGCCGGTCAGCCCCAGCATTTT
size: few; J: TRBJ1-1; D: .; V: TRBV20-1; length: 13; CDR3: CSALGWGETESFF; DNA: TGCAGTGCTCTTGGTTGGGGGGAGACTGAATCTTTCTTT